Listed below are T cell receptor beta chains from one sample, sequenced in a study of blood T cells in healthy people across ages. MiXCR, run by TCRdb on the 5' RACE reads, gives a single entry per CDR3 protein. The repertoire includes 1.5 million or so distinct CDR3 sequences, less than 45% of them detected once, and approximately 4% sits in the top ten. The sequencing input was blood. The receptors come from a woman aged 18-30 years in good health. Each CDR3 is given with its conserved first and last residue. The D gene is left open where the match is weak. Clone size is stated in some rows and not others, as once, few, many or a class when expanded.

V	size	J	D	DNA	CDR3
TRBV7-3	once	TRBJ2-7	TRBD1	TGTGCCAGCAGCACGACAGGGGGAGGCGAGCAGTACTTC	CASSTTGGGEQYF
TRBV2	few	TRBJ2-7	TRBD1	TGTGCCAGCAGTGTTGAACAGGGGGACTACGAGCAGTACTTC	CASSVEQGDYEQYF
TRBV11-2	-	TRBJ2-7	-	TGTGCCAGCAGCCGTTTAGGCGTCCCCGAGCAGTACTTC	CASSRLGVPEQYF
TRBV20-1	-	TRBJ2-3	-	TGCAGTGCTAGAGTGGCGGGATGGTCAGATACGCAGTATTTT	CSARVAGWSDTQYF
TRBV7-9	few	TRBJ2-1	-	TGTGCCAGCAGCTTAGATAGCAGTACTGAGCAGTTCTTC	CASSLDSSTEQFF
TRBV25-1	-	TRBJ1-2	TRBD1	TGTGCCAGTACAGGGGGAACGGATGGCTACACCTTC	CASTGGTDGYTF
TRBV13	-	TRBJ2-3	TRBD2	TGTGCCAGCAGCACCCTTAAACCTGCGACTAGCGGGATGACAGATACGCAGTATTTT	CASSTLKPATSGMTDTQYF
TRBV20-1	-	TRBJ2-4	TRBD1	TGCAGTGCTAGTAGAGGGGACAGAAGGCAGTACTTC	CSASRGDRRQYF
TRBV11-2	few	TRBJ2-4	-	TGTGCCAGCAGCTCAGCCCCCCGCCAGTACTTC	CASSSAPRQYF
TRBV6-5	-	TRBJ1-1	-	TGTGCCAGCAGTCCGGGTTGGGGGGACACTGAAGCTTTCTTT	CASSPGWGDTEAFF
TRBV27	-	TRBJ1-5	-	TGTGCCAGCAGTTTATGGGGGGGGGCTATGCAGCCCCAGCATTTT	CASSLWGGAMQPQHF
TRBV9	few	TRBJ2-7	TRBD1	TGTGCCAGCAGCGTAGGAGGGACAGCGACCTACGAGCAGTACTTC	CASSVGGTATYEQYF
TRBV6-5	-	TRBJ1-2	-	TGTGCCAGCAGTTACTCCGGGTTAGGCAACTATGGCTACACCTTC	CASSYSGLGNYGYTF
TRBV10-3	-	TRBJ2-3	-	TGTGCCATCAGTGCGGGAGCGCCAGATACGCAGTATTTT	CAISAGAPDTQYF
TRBV9	few	TRBJ1-6	TRBD1	TGTGCCAGCAGCTTTGGGACAGGGAATCCCCTCCACTTT	CASSFGTGNPLHF
TRBV12-3/TRBV12-4	-	TRBJ2-4	-	TGTGCCAGCAGTTTAGTACAGGGCAATGAGCAGTACTTC	CASSLVQGNEQYF
TRBV6-5	-	TRBJ2-1	TRBD2	TGTGCCAGCGTATCTCGCGGGGGGGCTGGCAATGAGCAGTTCTTC	CASVSRGGAGNEQFF
TRBV6-2/TRBV6-3	-	TRBJ2-1	-	TGTGCCAGCAGGCCCAAGTTAAGTTGGGCCTACAATGAGCAGTTCTTC	CASRPKLSWAYNEQFF
TRBV29-1	few	TRBJ2-7	-	TGCAGCGTTCGGGGAGGCCCCTACGAGCAGTACTTC	CSVRGGPYEQYF
TRBV9	many	TRBJ1-2	TRBD1	TGTGCCAGCAGCGCCACAGGGGGCCTCTATGGCTACACCTTC	CASSATGGLYGYTF
TRBV20-1	-	TRBJ2-1	TRBD1	TGCAGTGCTAGAGATCACGGGACAGGGTACAATGAGCAGTTCTTC	CSARDHGTGYNEQFF
TRBV7-9	-	TRBJ1-1	-	TGTGCCAGCAGCTTAGGAGGTGCGAACCTGGGAACTGAAGCTTTCTTT	CASSLGGANLGTEAFF
TRBV20-1	few	TRBJ2-7	-	TGCAGTGCTAGAGATTACGCTAGCAACTACGAGCAGTACTTC	CSARDYASNYEQYF
TRBV29-1	many	TRBJ2-7	-	TGCAGCGTTTTGCTACGACCTTCCTACGAGCAGTACTTC	CSVLLRPSYEQYF
TRBV20-1	few	TRBJ1-5	-	TGCAGTGCTAGAGAAGGCCGTCTCAGCAATCAGCCCCAGCATTTT	CSAREGRLSNQPQHF
TRBV12-3/TRBV12-4	-	TRBJ2-5	TRBD1	TGTGCCAGCAACGTTATAAGGGACAGCAAGACGACCCAGTACTTC	CASNVIRDSKTTQYF
TRBV3-1	-	TRBJ2-5	TRBD2	TGTGCCAGCAGCCTGGGGACTAGCGGGCTTACGGGATGGTACTTC	CASSLGTSGLTGWYF
TRBV6-5	-	TRBJ1-1	TRBD1	TGTGCCAGCAGCCGGACAGGGGGCCCAAGGAACACTGAAGCTTTCTTT	CASSRTGGPRNTEAFF
TRBV20-1	-	TRBJ2-3	-	TGCAGTGCCGAGGGGCTAGCTTTAACAGATACGCAGTATTTT	CSAEGLALTDTQYF
TRBV6-5	many	TRBJ2-7	-	TGTGCCAGCAGTTACTCGGGCAGGCTTTACGAGCAGTACTTC	CASSYSGRLYEQYF
TRBV12-3/TRBV12-4	few	TRBJ2-7	-	TGTGCCAGCAGTCCGACAGGTCATTCCTACGAGCAGTACTTC	CASSPTGHSYEQYF